Sequencing of this T cell receptor (beta chain) was carried out in a study of T cells in Graves' hyperthyroidism and ophthalmopathy (dated by TCRdb to about 2019). With regard to the full study: Peripheral blood was collected at initial diagnosis, before any treatment. To identify distinguishing TCR V-J signatures, a discovery cohort of around 100 patients was used, comprising 43 with Graves' ophthalmopathy and around 60 with stable Graves' hyperthyroidism. Whether ophthalmopathy could be predicted prospectively was tested in an independent validation cohort made up of approximately 19 hyperthyroidism patients plus 17 patients who later progressed to ophthalmopathy. The roughly 90 discovery patients were divided at random into training and test sets in a 7:3 ratio. In roughly six Graves' hyperthyroidism patients, the study also compared T-cell repertoires from thyroid tissue with T-cell repertoires from blood. Once sampling was done, hyperthyroidism patients were given methimazole at a starting dose of 30 mg daily, whereas ophthalmopathy patients were given high-dose intravenous methylprednisolone. According to the paper, TCR Vbeta CDR3 sequencing was carried out on approximately 140 peripheral blood samples, which came from 40 to 45 ophthalmopathy, under 85 hyperthyroidism and 17 progressor patients.

The research as a whole found: No statistical method was used to fix the sample size in advance, and group allocation was not hidden from the investigators. During validation, the model predicted progression to ophthalmopathy a median of about 5.9 months ahead of onset, with 70.59% sensitivity and about 75% specificity. Most expanded thyroid clonotypes (frequency above 0.001) were also found in blood, which suggests that blood repertoires may mirror thyroid immune responses. A 13 V-J signature model separated ophthalmopathy from stable hyperthyroidism, with approximately 87% sensitivity and roughly 81% specificity in cross-validation and 80%/75% in testing.

Its CDR3 holds 18 amino acids, cysteine through phenylalanine. The entry retains the CDR3 DNA only, 54 bases that are in frame from base 1. For this chain, trimming is 6 bases at the V end and 4 bases at the J end, and the number of junction bases without a gene match is 15. As encoded in the germline V gene, CDR1 is MNHNS while CDR2 is SASEGT. Amplification of TCR beta CDR3 regions was carried out from RNA transcripts. The first round of RT-PCR for the TCR CDR3 was performed with the HTBI primer set and the Qiagen OneStep RT-PCR kit. The libraries were constructed in a second round of multiplex PCR and then size-selected and purified. Sequencing of the libraries was done on an Illumina HiSeq2000 using paired-end 100 bp reads. In the paper's pipeline: SOAPnuke was used to process the raw data, with reads discarded if the reads contained adapters or uncalled bases, had a mean Phred below 15, or lacked an exact constant-primer or identifier match. High-quality paired reads were merged using COPE v1.2.5, and each unique nucleotide sequence was defined as a clonotype. MiTCR v1.1 was used to align the clonotypes against IMGT TRBV, TRBD and TRBJ reference segments. The analysis included only V-J combinations with a frequency above 0.0001, which together covered around 99% of the repertoires. A TCS score was defined as the ratio between F50 (clonal expansion) and ExV (chaos), using BLOSUM62-based TCRdist between CDR3 peptides within each V-J. Welch's t-statistics and random forest reduced some 510 V-J features to 13, which were used in a naive Bayes classifier (R e1071). In-frame beta chains were kept once TCRdb had trimmed the public reads at Q25 with fastp and called clones with MiXCR. Under each unique CDR3 protein, matching rows form one entry showing the most common genes and DNA. TCRdb assigned the V and J calls; the authors' analysis was not used. The sample table shows hundreds of thousands of distinct CDR3 sequences, and 13% to 15% are seen once. The top ten constitute under 15% of the sample.

In the ophthalmopathy patients, disease was moderately to severely active, with a Clinical Activity Score of 3 or more, a NOSPECS grade of 4 or more, and a duration of less than 3 months. Any patient with an uncontrolled infection, another autoimmune disease, pregnancy or lactation was excluded. Diagnoses relied on clinical symptoms, serum thyroxine and TRAb, thyroid ultrasound and orbital computed tomography. PBMCs were isolated from about 9.2 ml of fresh peripheral blood by Ficoll-Paque density gradient centrifugation. Trizol reagent was used to extract total RNA, and RNA quality was then checked on an Agilent 2100 Bioanalyzer. This clonotype was counted between two and nine times. Its antigen remains undetermined. The input lacks base qualities; no much larger clone sits a single base away.

Input material: blood. The source is a woman aged 45 to 65 with Graves' ophthalmopathy. The chain links TRBV6-1 with TRBJ2-1, and 10 junction bases match TRBD1. The nucleotide sequence is TGTGCCAGCAGCCAGGGACAGGGGTTGCGGAACTATTACAATGAGCAGTTCTTC. This codes for CASSQGQGLRNYYNEQFF.